These 17 T cell receptor beta chains came from one sample sequenced in a study of cytomegalovirus exposure and HLA in healthy donors. The PCR used 60 Vbeta and 13 Jbeta primers. Sequenced by immunoSEQ multiplex PCR; TCRdb stores in-frame clones only, minus some. The table includes just over 200,000 clones, approximately 78% detected once. The source material was PBMCs. All receptors derive from a woman aged 35 to 49 in good health and CMV-seronegative.

J is TRBJ2-5 and V is TRBV9; D is unclear. From germline, CDR1 is SGDLS and CDR2 YYNGEE. CDR3 length: 13 residues. Deletions cut 3 bases from V and 1 base from J, with 7 bases between. The CDR3 sequence is CASSENSQETQYF. In DNA, the CDR3 is TGTGCCAGCAGCGAAAATAGCCAAGAGACCCAGTACTTC.

The genes are TRBV30 and TRBJ1-5; perhaps TRBD1 as D (6 bases). The ends were cut back, 4 bases at V and 1 base at J, with 17 bases in the middle. Germline-derived CDR1 and CDR2 are GTSNPN and SVGIG (reference sequence). The CDR3 sequence is 16 residues long. In DNA form, the CDR3 reads TGTGCCTGGACTCCTAGACAGGTGGTAAGCAATCAGCCCCAGCATTTT. This sequence encodes CAWTPRQVVSNQPQHF.

CDR3 in DNA: TGTGCCAGCAGTGCAAGGACTAGCGGGAAGTGGCCGGATGGGACCCAGTACTTC. Translating it yields CASSARTSGKWPDGTQYF. The chain links TRBV6-1 to TRBJ2-5; TRBD2 agrees at 12 bases. Germline V CDR1 and CDR2: MNHNS, SASEGT. V was clipped by 4 bases and J by 7 bases; unmatched bases: 16. The CDR3 has 18 residues.

The J gene is TRBJ2-5, the V gene TRBV7-2; 14 bases line up with TRBD2. This CDR3 is 16 amino acids long. The ends lost 5 bases at V and 5 bases at J; junction bases unmatched: 7. The V gene's germline CDR1 is SGHTA and CDR2 FQGNSA. This CDR3 is CASSRRTSGRPETQYF. CDR3 in DNA: TGTGCCAGCAGCAGACGGACTAGCGGGAGGCCGGAGACCCAGTACTTC.

Notes on this clone: Other DNA sequences of this sample code for an identical CDR3. V is TRBV7-9 and J is TRBJ1-1, with D unclear. Germline CDR1 SEHNR, CDR2 FQNEAQ (reference sequence). The CDR3 covers 13 residues. V was trimmed by 5 bases and J by 2 bases, leaving 9 bases between them. The CDR3 reads CASSPPGNTEAFF. In DNA form, the CDR3 reads TGTGCCAGCAGCCCCCCAGGAAACACTGAAGCTTTCTTT.

The chain combines TRBV5-1 with TRBJ1-6; the D is unclear. Trimming took off 0 bases at V and 6 bases at J, with 13 bases between the two ends. The CDR3 is made up of 16 amino acids. CDR1 and CDR2 from the germline V gene are SGHRS and YFSETQ. The CDR3 bases are TGCGCCAGCAGCTTGGCTGGCGCACAGATTAATTCACCCCTCCACTTT. This translates into CASSLAGAQINSPLHF.

The rearrangement links TRBV10-1 to TRBJ2-2; TRBD2 is a possible D gene (6 bases). Germline V gives CDR1 WNHNN, CDR2 SYGVQD (reference sequence). The germline V and J ends were trimmed by 2 bases and 10 bases, with 17 bases remaining between them. This CDR3 has 15 amino acids. Here the CDR3 reads CASSEGGSGATELFF. The CDR3 DNA follows: TGCGCCAGCAGTGAGGGAGGTAGCGGAGCCACGGAGCTGTTTTTT.

This rearrangement joins TRBV23-1 to TRBJ1-4, with D unresolved. TRBV23-1 is identified as an open reading frame with a role that is uncertain. The CDR3 extends over 13 amino acids. V lost 10 bases and J 6 bases, leaving 15 bases between the germline ends. CDR3 amino acids: CATRATHHEKLFF. In DNA form, the CDR3 reads TGCGCCACACGCGCAACCCACCATGAAAAACTGTTTTTT.

The chain has TRBV18 and TRBJ1-1; D unresolved. Trimming cost V 0 bases and J 3 bases, with 8 bases left between them. Germline V gene sequence: CDR1 KGHSH, CDR2 LQKENI. This CDR3 spans 14 amino acids. CDR3 residues: CASSPPSDDTEAFF. The CDR3 bases are TGTGCCAGCTCACCACCTAGTGATGACACTGAAGCTTTCTTT.

This rearrangement joins TRBV28 to TRBJ2-1, with 8 bases aligning to TRBD2. This CDR3 spans 14 amino acids. Per germline, CDR1 MDHEN and CDR2 SYDVKM. V trimming: 6 bases; J trimming: 4 bases; junction bases outside the gene matches: 5. CDR3 loop: CASSPTSGYNEQFF. The DNA for the CDR3 is TGTGCCAGCAGCCCTACTAGCGGATACAATGAGCAGTTCTTC.

This clone was seen just once. V and J are TRBV18 and TRBJ1-4; D possibly corresponds to TRBD1 (6 bases). This CDR3 is built from 15 residues. Per germline, CDR1 KGHSH and CDR2 LQKENI. Trimming removed 3 bases at V and 2 bases at J, with 10 bases between. Here the CDR3 reads CASSPQTGTNEKLFF. The CDR3 nucleotides read TGTGCCAGCTCACCCCAGACAGGCACTAATGAAAAACTGTTTTTT. The full variable domain, completed using reference TRBV18 and TRBJ1-4, is NAGVMQNPRHLVRRRGQEARLRCSPMKGHSHVYWYRQLPEEGLKFMVYLQKENIIDESGMPKERFSAEFPKEGPSILRIQQVVRGDSAAYFCASSPQTGTNEKLFFGSGTQLSVL.

Worth noting for this clone: A read error may be the cause here, since a much bigger clone is one base away. V is TRBV6-5 and J is TRBJ1-4; TRBD1 matches at 8 bases. The germline gives CDR1 MNHEY, CDR2 SVGAGI. V trimming: 6 bases; J trimming: 8 bases; junction bases outside the gene matches: 2. This CDR3 region has 12 residues. The CDR3 DNA follows: TGTGCCAGCAGCCGGACAGGGGAAAAACTGTTTTTT. Its protein product is CASSRTGEKLFF.

This clone has just one count. The J gene is TRBJ1-2, the V gene TRBV2, with a tentative D call TRBD1 (5 bases). Germline values: CDR1 SNHLY, CDR2 FYNNEI. The CDR3 runs to 13 residues. V lost 5 bases to trimming and J lost 0 bases, with 7 bases between them. The CDR3: CASSQGANYGYTF. The CDR3 region has the DNA TGTGCCAGCAGTCAGGGTGCTAACTATGGCTACACCTTC. Drawing the rest from reference TRBV2 and TRBJ1-2, the complete variable domain is EPEVTQTPSHQVTQMGQEVILRCVPISNHLYFYWYRQILGQKVEFLVSFYNNEISEKSEIFDDQFSVERPDGSNFTLKIRSTKLEDSAMYFCASSQGANYGYTFGSGTRLTVV.

In its sample, this clone was seen a few times. The chain employs TRBV29-1 and TRBJ2-2; D gene uncertain. The CDR3 contains 16 residues. Germline V lookup: CDR1 SQVTM, CDR2 ANQGSEA. Between the trimmed V and J ends, which lost 0 bases and 2 bases, there was a span of 13 bases. The DNA for the CDR3 is TGCAGCGTTGAAGATCTTCGGGTGATAAACACCGGGGAGCTGTTTTTT. Its protein is CSVEDLRVINTGELFF.

V gene TRBV5-4 combines with J gene TRBJ2-5; a possible D gene is TRBD1 (6 bases). The germline V gene encodes CDR1 SGHNT and CDR2 YYREEE (reference sequence). This CDR3 comprises 15 residues. V lost 4 bases and J 4 bases, leaving 17 bases between the germline ends. In DNA form, the CDR3 reads TGTGCCAGCAGCCTGAGGGCAGGGGCAGGAGAGACCCAGTACTTC. It is translated as CASSLRAGAGETQYF.

V gene TRBV4-1 combines with J gene TRBJ2-5, with 7 positions matching TRBD2. CDR1 and CDR2 (germline): MGHRA, YSYEKL. The CDR3 has 14 amino acids. Trimming removed 1 base from V and 6 bases from J; junction bases left unmatched: 5. The chain's CDR3 is CASSQGEGLKTQYF. CDR3 nucleotides: TGCGCCAGCAGCCAAGGGGAGGGGTTGAAGACCCAGTACTTC.

The chain combines TRBV28 with TRBJ2-3; 13 positions agree with TRBD2. This CDR3 is 18 amino acids long. The J segment lost 1 base and the V segment lost 4 bases, leaving 8 bases of the junction unmatched. Germline V gene sequence: CDR1 MDHEN, CDR2 SYDVKM. The CDR3 loop reads CASSCTSGRADCTDTQYF. CDR3 in DNA: TGTGCCAGCAGTTGCACTAGCGGGAGGGCCGACTGCACAGATACGCAGTATTTT.